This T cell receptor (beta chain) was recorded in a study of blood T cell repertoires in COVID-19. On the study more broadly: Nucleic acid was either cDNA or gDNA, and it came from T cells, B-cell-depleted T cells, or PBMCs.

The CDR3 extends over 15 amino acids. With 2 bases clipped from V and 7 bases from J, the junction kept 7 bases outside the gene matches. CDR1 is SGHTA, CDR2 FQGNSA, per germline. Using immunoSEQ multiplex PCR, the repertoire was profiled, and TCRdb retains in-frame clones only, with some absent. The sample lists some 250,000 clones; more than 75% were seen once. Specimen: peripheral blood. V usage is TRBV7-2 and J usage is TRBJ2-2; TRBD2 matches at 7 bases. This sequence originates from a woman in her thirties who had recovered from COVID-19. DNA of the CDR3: TGTGCCAGCAGCTTAATCCGCGGGGGTGTCGGGGAGCTGTTTTTT. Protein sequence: CASSLIRGGVGELFF.